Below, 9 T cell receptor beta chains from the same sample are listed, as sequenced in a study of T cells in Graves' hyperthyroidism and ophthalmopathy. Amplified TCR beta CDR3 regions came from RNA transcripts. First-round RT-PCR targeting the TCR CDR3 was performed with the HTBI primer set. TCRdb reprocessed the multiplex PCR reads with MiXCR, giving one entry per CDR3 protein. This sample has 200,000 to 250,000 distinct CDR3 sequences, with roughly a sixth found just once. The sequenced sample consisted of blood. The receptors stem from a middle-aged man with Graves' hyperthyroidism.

CDR3 protein: CASSFLASGSYEQYF. As DNA, the CDR3 is TGTGCCAGCAGTTTCCTGGCTAGCGGTTCCTACGAGCAGTACTTC. This chain connects TRBV12-3 or TRBV12-4 to TRBJ2-7; TRBD2 agrees at 7 bases. The CDR3 contains 15 residues. Unmatched junction bases numbered 6, after V lost 3 bases and J lost 1 base.

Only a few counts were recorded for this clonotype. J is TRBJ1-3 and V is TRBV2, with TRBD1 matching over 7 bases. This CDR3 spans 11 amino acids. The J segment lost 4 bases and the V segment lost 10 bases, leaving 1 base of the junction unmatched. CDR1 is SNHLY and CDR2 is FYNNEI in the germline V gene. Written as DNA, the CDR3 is TGTGCCAAGGACAGGGGAAACACCATATATTTT. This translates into CAKDRGNTIYF.

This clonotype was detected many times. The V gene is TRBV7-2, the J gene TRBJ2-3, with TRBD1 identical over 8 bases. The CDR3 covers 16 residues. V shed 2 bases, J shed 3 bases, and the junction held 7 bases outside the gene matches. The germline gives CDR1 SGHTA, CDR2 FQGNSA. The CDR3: CASSLLARGLTDTQYF. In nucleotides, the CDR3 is TGTGCCAGCAGCTTACTGGCCAGGGGGCTGACAGATACGCAGTATTTT.

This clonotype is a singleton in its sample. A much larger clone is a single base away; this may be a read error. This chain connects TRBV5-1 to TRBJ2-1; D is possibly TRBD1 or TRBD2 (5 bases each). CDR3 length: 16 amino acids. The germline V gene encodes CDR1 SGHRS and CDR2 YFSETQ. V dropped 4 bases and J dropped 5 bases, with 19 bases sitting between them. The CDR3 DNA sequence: TGCGCCAGCAGCCAAGGGACCCAGCGGAAAGACAATGAGCAGTTCTTC. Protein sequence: CASSQGTQRKDNEQFF. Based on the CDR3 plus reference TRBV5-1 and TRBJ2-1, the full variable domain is KAGVTQTPRYLIKTRGQQVTLSCSPISGHRSVSWYQQTPGQGLQFLFEYFSETQRNKGNFPGRFSGRQFSNSRSEMNVSTLELGDSALYLCASSQGTQRKDNEQFFGPGTRLTVL.

DNA of the CDR3: TGTGCCAGCTCACCACCGCCGGGACAGGGGGTCCCTAATGAAAAACTGTTTTTT. This sequence encodes CASSPPPGQGVPNEKLFF. The chain has TRBV18 and TRBJ1-4; 11 bases are shared with TRBD1. This CDR3 region has 18 residues. Trimming at V came to 0 bases and at J to 3 bases, leaving 6 bases not matched to a gene. Germline CDR1 KGHSH, CDR2 LQKENI.

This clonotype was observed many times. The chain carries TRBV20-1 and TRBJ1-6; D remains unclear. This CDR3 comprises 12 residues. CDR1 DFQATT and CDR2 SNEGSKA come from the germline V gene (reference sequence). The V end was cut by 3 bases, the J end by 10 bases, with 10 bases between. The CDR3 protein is CSASQDVSPLHF. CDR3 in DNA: TGCAGTGCTAGTCAGGACGTCTCACCCCTCCACTTT.

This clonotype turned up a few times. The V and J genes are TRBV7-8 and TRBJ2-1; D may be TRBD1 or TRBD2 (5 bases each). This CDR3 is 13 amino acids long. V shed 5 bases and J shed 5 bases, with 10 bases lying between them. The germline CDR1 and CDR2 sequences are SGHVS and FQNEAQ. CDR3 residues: CASSPQGDNEQFF. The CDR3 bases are TGTGCCAGCAGCCCCCAGGGAGACAATGAGCAGTTCTTC.

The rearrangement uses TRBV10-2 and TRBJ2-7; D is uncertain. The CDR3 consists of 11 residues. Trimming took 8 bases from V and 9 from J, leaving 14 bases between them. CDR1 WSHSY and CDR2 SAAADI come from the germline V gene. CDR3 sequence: CASQHGKVQYF. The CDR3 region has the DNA TGCGCCAGCCAGCATGGGAAGGTGCAGTACTTC.

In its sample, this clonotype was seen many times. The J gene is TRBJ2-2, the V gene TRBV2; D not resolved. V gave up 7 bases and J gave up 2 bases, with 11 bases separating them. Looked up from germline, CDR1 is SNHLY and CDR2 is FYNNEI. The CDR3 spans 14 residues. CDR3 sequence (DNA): TGTGCCAGCAACGGGCAGCTAAACACCGGGGAGCTGTTTTTT. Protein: CASNGQLNTGELFF.